This T cell receptor beta chain was documented in a study of blood T cells in healthy people across ages. Overall study findings and caveats: Diversity was estimated from one million T cells, and these estimates were considered underestimates.

Combining a sample-barcoded 5' primer with a J-beta primer mix, a second PCR ran for 7 to 11 cycles. TCRdb reprocessed the 5' RACE reads via MiXCR and lists one record per CDR3 protein. The sample contains some 900,000 distinct CDR3 sequences, around 49% of which appear only once. This clonotype came up once. Its antigen is undetermined. Trimming took off 1 base at V and 0 bases at J, with 12 bases between the two ends. CDR1 and CDR2 from the germline V gene are ENHRY and SYGVKD. The CDR3 covers 16 residues. Sequenced material: blood. This receptor was taken from a man younger than 40 in good health. The chain links TRBV10-3 to TRBJ1-1, with D maybe TRBD1 (5 bases). The CDR3 region has the DNA TGTGCCATCAGTGAGTTCGGGACGGGGATGAACACTGAAGCTTTCTTT. Its translation is CAISEFGTGMNTEAFF.